This TCR beta chain was found in a study of T cells in Graves' hyperthyroidism and ophthalmopathy. Amplification of TCR beta CDR3 regions used RNA as the template. During a first-round RT-PCR of the TCR CDR3, the HTBI primer set was used. TCRdb ran MiXCR on the multiplex PCR reads and lists one entry per CDR3 protein. Of a few hundred thousand distinct CDR3 sequences in the sample, roughly a fifth were seen once. Overall study findings and caveats: Separation of ophthalmopathy from stable hyperthyroidism was achieved by a 13 V-J model.

The V gene end was trimmed by 6 bases and the J gene end by 2 bases; junction bases not matched to a gene: 8. The length of the CDR3 is 16 residues. This clonotype was recorded many times. Its specificity is unknown. The receptor comes from a man aged 50 to 59 with Graves' ophthalmopathy. The chain uses TRBV12-3 or TRBV12-4 and TRBJ1-5; TRBD1 matches at 9 bases. Specimen: blood. CDR3 sequence (DNA): TGTGCCAGCAGCCGTCGGGACAGGGATGGCAATCAGCCCCAGCATTTT. Translating gives CASSRRDRDGNQPQHF.